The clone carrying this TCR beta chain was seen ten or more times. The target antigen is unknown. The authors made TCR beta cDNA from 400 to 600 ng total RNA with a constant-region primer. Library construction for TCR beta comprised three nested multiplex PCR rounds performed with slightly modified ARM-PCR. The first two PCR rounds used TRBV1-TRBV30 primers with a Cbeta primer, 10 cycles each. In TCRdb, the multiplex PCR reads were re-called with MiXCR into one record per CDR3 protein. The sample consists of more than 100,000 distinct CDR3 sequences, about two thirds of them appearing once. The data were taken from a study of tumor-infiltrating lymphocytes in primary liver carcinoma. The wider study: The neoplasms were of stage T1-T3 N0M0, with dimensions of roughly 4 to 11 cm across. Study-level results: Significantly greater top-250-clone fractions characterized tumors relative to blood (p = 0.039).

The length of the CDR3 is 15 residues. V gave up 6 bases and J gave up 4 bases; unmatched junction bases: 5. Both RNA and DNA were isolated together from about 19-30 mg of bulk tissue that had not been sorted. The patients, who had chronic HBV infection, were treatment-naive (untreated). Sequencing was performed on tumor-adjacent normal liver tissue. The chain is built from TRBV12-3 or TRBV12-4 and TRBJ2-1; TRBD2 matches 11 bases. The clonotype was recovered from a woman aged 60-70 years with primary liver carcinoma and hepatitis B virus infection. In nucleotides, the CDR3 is TGTGCCAGCAGACCCGGACTAGCGGGTTACAATGAGCAGTTCTTC. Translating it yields CASRPGLAGYNEQFF.